A selection of T cell receptor beta chains follows, all from one sample in a study of T cell repertoires in cytomegalovirus infection. MiXCR, applied by TCRdb to the reads, yields one record per CDR3 protein. In the table there are 200,000 to 250,000 distinct CDR3 sequences, roughly two fifths of which are singletons. The antigens these receptors bind are not known. The material was CD8+ T cells from cultured PBMCs, obtained from culture after CMV antigen stimulation. These receptor sequences come from a human donor in good health (CMV status not recorded). Some clones in this sample may be carry-over from other donors' samples. Both conserved end residues are part of each CDR3. A D gene is named only where the DNA matches it firmly. Rows give clone size only sometimes, using once, few, many, or a class for an expanded clone.

cdr3_length | d_call | clone_size | j_call | v_call | cdr3_nt | cdr3_aa
18 | TRBD1 | - | TRBJ1-3 | TRBV7-9 | TGTGCCAGCAGCATGACCCTACAGGGGAAACTCCCTGGAAACACCATATATTTT | CASSMTLQGKLPGNTIYF
15 | TRBD1 | - | TRBJ2-5 | TRBV28 | TGTGCCAGCAGTCTAGCTCGGGGCAGGGGGAAGACCCAGTACTTC | CASSLARGRGKTQYF
12 | - | - | TRBJ1-1 | TRBV5-4 | TGTGCCAGCAGTCCGGACAGTTCTGAAGCTTTCTTT | CASSPDSSEAFF
13 | - | - | TRBJ1-4 | TRBV7-6 | TGTGCCAGCAGCTTAGCGCCAGACGAAAAACTGTTTTTT | CASSLAPDEKLFF
16 | TRBD2 | - | TRBJ2-5 | TRBV19 | TGTGCCAGTAGTCTCGGACTAGCGGGAGTCCGGGAGACCCAGTACTTC | CASSLGLAGVRETQYF
14 | - | many | TRBJ1-2 | TRBV7-8 | TGTGCCAGCAGCTTAATAGGACCGAGCTATGGCTACACCTTC | CASSLIGPSYGYTF
13 | - | once | TRBJ2-7 | TRBV9 | TGTGCCAGCTCTCGGGGGGCCCGCAACGAGCAGTACTTC | CASSRGARNEQYF
13 | TRBD1 | many | TRBJ2-5 | TRBV11-2 | TGTGCCAGCAGCTTAGGACAGGGTGAGACCCAGTACTTC | CASSLGQGETQYF
15 | - | few | TRBJ2-4 | TRBV20-1 | TGCAGTGCTAGGAGGATTTTGTTAGGCAAAAACATTCAGTACTTC | CSARRILLGKNIQYF
13 | TRBD2 | - | TRBJ2-1 | TRBV27 | TGTGCCAGCAGTTACGGACTAGCGAATGAGCAGTTCTTC | CASSYGLANEQFF
15 | - | few | TRBJ2-1 | TRBV27 | TGTGCCAGCAGTTTATTTAGCGGCACCTACAATGAGCAGTTCTTC | CASSLFSGTYNEQFF
17 | - | - | TRBJ2-7 | TRBV2 | TGTGCCAGCATACGAGGTTCCCCGGGTGGGCCCTCCTACGAGCAGTACTTC | CASIRGSPGGPSYEQYF
16 | TRBD2 | - | TRBJ2-2 | TRBV11-3 | TGTGCCAGCAGCCACTCGAGACTAGCAGGCACCGGGGAGCTGTTTTTT | CASSHSRLAGTGELFF
15 | - | few | TRBJ1-1 | TRBV7-9 | TGTGCCAGCAGCTCCCTGGCAGGGGCGAACACTGAAGCTTTCTTT | CASSSLAGANTEAFF
14 | - | few | TRBJ1-1 | TRBV7-9 | TGTGCCAGCAGCTTAGATATAGAGGTCACTGAAGCTTTCTTT | CASSLDIEVTEAFF
18 | TRBD1 | few | TRBJ1-5 | TRBV27 | TGTGCCAGCAGTCCCGCCCTGGGACAGGGCAAAGGGAGTCAGCCCCAGCATTTT | CASSPALGQGKGSQPQHF
20 | TRBD1 | - | TRBJ1-1 | TRBV12-3/TRBV12-4 | TGTGCCAGCAGTTTACGGAGGGGCCTCTCGGACAGGGGGGAAAACACTGAAGCTTTCTTT | CASSLRRGLSDRGENTEAFF
16 | - | - | TRBJ2-1 | TRBV7-3 | TGTGCCAGCAGCTTGGTGGGAGGGGGGCCCTACAATGAGCAGTTCTTC | CASSLVGGGPYNEQFF
16 | TRBD2 | - | TRBJ2-1 | TRBV28 | TGTGCCAGCAGAGAGGGGGAGGGACTAGCGGGATTTGAGCAGTTCTTC | CASREGEGLAGFEQFF
16 | TRBD2 | once | TRBJ2-1 | TRBV2 | TGTGCCAGCAGTGAAGCGCTAACTAGCGGCTACAATGAGCAGTTCTTC | CASSEALTSGYNEQFF
17 | - | - | TRBJ1-5 | TRBV6-1 | TGTGCCAGCAGTGAAGCGCGAGGCTGGGGCAGCAATCAGCCCCGGCATTTT | CASSEARGWGSNQPRHF
12 | - | few | TRBJ2-2 | TRBV7-2 | TGTGCCAGCAGCTCCTTGGGCGGCGAGCTGTTTTTT | CASSSLGGELFF
18 | TRBD2 | - | TRBJ2-3 | TRBV28 | TGTGCCAGCCTCACTGCTTACGGACTAGCGGGTTCGGTAGATACGCAGTATTTT | CASLTAYGLAGSVDTQYF
15 | TRBD1 | - | TRBJ2-1 | TRBV19 | TGTGCCAGCTCGTACGAGGACAGGGTAGGCAATGAGCAGTTCTTC | CASSYEDRVGNEQFF
13 | - | few | TRBJ1-1 | TRBV7-3 | TGTGCCAGCAGCTTAACGCAGGGAACTGAAGCTTTCTTT | CASSLTQGTEAFF
14 | - | - | TRBJ1-4 | TRBV7-8 | TGTGCCAGCAGCTTAGGTTACAGTAATGAAAAACTGTTTTTT | CASSLGYSNEKLFF